This T cell receptor beta chain was retrieved from a study of T cell changes during pregnancy in multiple sclerosis. Germline-derived CDR1 and CDR2 are KGHSH and LQKENI. The V end was cut by 1 base, the J end by 0 bases, with 16 bases between. This CDR3 comprises 17 residues. Libraries were prepared by immunoSEQ multiplex PCR; TCRdb keeps only in-frame clonotypes and omits some of them. This repertoire shows over 50,000 clones, approximately 93% found once; its top ten account for approximately 1.9%. This chain uses TRBV18 with TRBJ2-7; a possible D gene is TRBD1 (6 bases). This clonotype originated in a female donor with multiple sclerosis, enrolled in a pregnancy study. The sequenced sample was peripheral blood, obtained in the second trimester of pregnancy. The CDR3 loop is CASSPRAGAFSSYEQYF. As DNA, the CDR3 is TGTGCCAGCTCACCACGTGCAGGGGCCTTTAGCTCCTACGAGCAGTACTTC.